The source of this TCR beta chain is a study of blood T cell repertoires in COVID-19. Study details: The samples span acute and convalescent COVID-19 from the United States, Italy and Spain. PBMCs, B-cell-depleted T cells, or T cells were the source of the cDNA or gDNA that made up the material.

In the authors' workflow: Scientists estimated how many nucleated cells there were by amplifying reference gene primers. Profiled with immunoSEQ multiplex PCR; TCRdb holds only in-frame clones, not every one. That table supplies the V and J calls and clone size; D and trimming were determined from the DNA. The table records about 320,000 clones, 86% of them present only once. The sequenced sample consisted of peripheral blood. This TCR came from a woman in her forties or fifties with acute or convalescent COVID-19.

The CDR3 sequence: CASSLLGQEQFF. The CDR3, as DNA: TGTGCCAGCAGCTTATTGGGGCAGGAACAGTTCTTC. The chain carries TRBV7-3 and TRBJ2-1, with D maybe TRBD1 (5 bases). V lost 2 bases, J lost 13 bases, and 12 bases lay in between. Germline CDR1 and CDR2: SGHTA and FQGTGA. The CDR3 totals 12 residues.